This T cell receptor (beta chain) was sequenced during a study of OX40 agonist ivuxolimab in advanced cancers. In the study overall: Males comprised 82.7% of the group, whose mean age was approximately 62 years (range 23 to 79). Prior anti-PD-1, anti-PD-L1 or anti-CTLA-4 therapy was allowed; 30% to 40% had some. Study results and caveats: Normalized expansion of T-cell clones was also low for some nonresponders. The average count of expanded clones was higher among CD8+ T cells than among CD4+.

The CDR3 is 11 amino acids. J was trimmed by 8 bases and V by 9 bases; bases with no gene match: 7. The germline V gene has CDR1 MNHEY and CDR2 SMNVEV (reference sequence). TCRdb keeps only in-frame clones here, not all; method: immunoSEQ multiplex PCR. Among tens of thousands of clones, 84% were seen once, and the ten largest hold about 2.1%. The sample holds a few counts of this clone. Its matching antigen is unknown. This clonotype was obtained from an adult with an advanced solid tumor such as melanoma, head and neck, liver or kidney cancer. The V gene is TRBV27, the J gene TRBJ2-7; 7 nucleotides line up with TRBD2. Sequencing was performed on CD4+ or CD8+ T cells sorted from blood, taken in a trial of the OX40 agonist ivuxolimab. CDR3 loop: CASNEGGKQYF. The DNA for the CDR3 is TGTGCCAGTAATGAGGGAGGGAAGCAGTACTTC.